One T cell receptor beta chain is described in this entry. The sample is drawn from a study of technical replicates of blood from a few donors. The V gene end was trimmed by 2 bases and the J gene end by 3 bases; junction bases not matched to a gene: 4. Germline CDR1 and CDR2: SQVTM and ANQGSEA. CDR3 length: 13 amino acids. The protocol was immunoSEQ multiplex PCR, while the TCRdb copy is restricted to in-frame clones and leaves out a portion. The sample lists some 99,000 clones, 95% seen once, with around 0.21% in the top ten. The rearrangement joins TRBV29-1 to TRBJ2-7; 7 nucleotides align to TRBD2. The clonotype was recovered from a human donor in good health. Sequenced input: T cells isolated from PBMCs. CDR3 protein: CSVEFPGGYEQYF. The CDR3 bases are TGCAGCGTTGAATTTCCGGGAGGCTACGAGCAGTACTTC.